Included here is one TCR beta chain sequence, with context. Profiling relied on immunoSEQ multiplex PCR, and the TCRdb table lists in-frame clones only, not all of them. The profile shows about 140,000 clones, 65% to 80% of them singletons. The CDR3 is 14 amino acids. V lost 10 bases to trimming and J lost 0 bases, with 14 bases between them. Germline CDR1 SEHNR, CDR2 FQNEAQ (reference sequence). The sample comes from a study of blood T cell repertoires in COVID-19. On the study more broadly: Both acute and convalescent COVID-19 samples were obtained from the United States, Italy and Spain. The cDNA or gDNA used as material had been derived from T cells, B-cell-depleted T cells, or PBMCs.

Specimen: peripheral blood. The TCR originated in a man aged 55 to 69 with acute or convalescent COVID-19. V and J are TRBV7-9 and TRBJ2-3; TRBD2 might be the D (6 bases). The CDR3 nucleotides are TGTGCCACCTCGAAGGGACTTAGCACAGATACGCAGTATTTT. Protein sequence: CATSKGLSTDTQYF.